One sample yielded the 2 T cell receptor beta chains listed below, sequenced in a study of human T cells and chemical hapten exposure. Described time point: patch test 3, about 24 weeks after DPC sensitization. Treatment denoted: therapeutic diphenylcyclopropenone sensitization with weekly scalp DPC. TCRdb reanalysed the RACE reads using MiXCR and keeps one entry per CDR3 protein. The sample includes 100,000 to 120,000 distinct CDR3 sequences, under 35% of them seen just once. Source: whole blood, taken in connection with sensitization to the hapten diphenylcyclopropenone (DPC). The receptors were gathered from a middle-aged man with alopecia areata. Some clones in this sample may be carry-over from other donors' samples.

This chain's CDR3 is CASSPQPRAYEQYV. Written as DNA, the CDR3 is TGTGCCAGCTCACCACAGCCCCGAGCCTACGAGCAGTACGTC. The rearrangement uses TRBV18 and TRBJ2-7; no clear D gene. Trimming took off 1 base at V and 2 bases at J, with 9 bases between the two ends. CDR3 length: 14 residues. Germline V CDR1 and CDR2: KGHSH, LQKENI.

By share, this clonotype ranks as medium-sized (0.01 to 0.1%). The V call is TRBV29-1, the J call TRBJ2-5; D remains ambiguous. CDR3 length: 12 amino acids. CDR1 is SQVTM and CDR2 is ANQGSEA in the germline V gene. The V and J ends lost 6 bases and 1 base respectively, with 9 bases between them. The CDR3 region is CSVGPGQETQYF. The DNA of the CDR3 is TGCAGCGTCGGGCCAGGCCAAGAGACCCAGTACTTC.